The clone carrying this TCR beta chain came up many times. Antigen unknown. This sample was included in a study of regulatory T cells in long-lasting Graves disease. Study context: Graves' patients with a new diagnosis had received antithyroid drugs under 3 months. Study results and caveats: Rather than thyroid tissue, only peripheral blood underwent study.

TCR beta libraries were built with iRepertoire HTBI primers and Arm-PCR of CDR3 regions. One entry per CDR3 protein, called by TCRdb with MiXCR from the multiplex PCR reads. The data hold around 500,000 distinct CDR3 sequences, with around 13% observed a single time. Noted time point: newly diagnosed GD, antithyroid drugs for less than 3 months. There was RNA extracted from PBMCs, and the TCR library was made from it. This sample was also put to use in a study of T cells in Graves' hyperthyroidism and ophthalmopathy.

The specimen was peripheral blood mononuclear cells (PBMCs), collected at new diagnosis, from a patient treated with antithyroid drugs. This clonotype was obtained from a woman aged 25 to 39 with Graves disease.

This chain's CDR3 is CAISERTGRNTEAFF. Here the CDR3 DNA reads TGTGCCATCAGTGAGAGGACAGGGCGGAACACTGAAGCTTTCTTT. This chain links TRBV10-3 with TRBJ1-1; TRBD1 agrees at 8 bases. Germline-derived CDR1 and CDR2 are ENHRY and SYGVKD. There are 15 residues in the CDR3. The ends lost 2 bases at V and 1 base at J; junction bases unmatched: 3.